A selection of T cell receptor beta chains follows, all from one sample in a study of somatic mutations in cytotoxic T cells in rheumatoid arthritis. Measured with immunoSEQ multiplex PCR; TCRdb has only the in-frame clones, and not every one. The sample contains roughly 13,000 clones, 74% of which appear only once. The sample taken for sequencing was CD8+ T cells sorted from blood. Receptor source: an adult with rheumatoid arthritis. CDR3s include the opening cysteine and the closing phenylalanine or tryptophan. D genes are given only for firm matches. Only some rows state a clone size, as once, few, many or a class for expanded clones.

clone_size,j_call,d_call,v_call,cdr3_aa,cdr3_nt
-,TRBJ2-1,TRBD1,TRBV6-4,CASSDGTGGNEQFF,TGTGCCAGCAGTGACGGGACAGGGGGCAATGAGCAGTTCTTC
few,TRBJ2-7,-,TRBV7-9,CASSLPASYEQYF,TGTGCCAGCAGCTTACCAGCGAGCTACGAGCAGTACTTC
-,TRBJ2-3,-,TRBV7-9,CASSSPDTQYF,TGTGCCAGCAGCTCTCCAGATACGCAGTATTTT
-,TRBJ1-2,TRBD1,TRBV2,CASSEGQRHNYGYTF,TGTGCCAGCAGTGAGGGACAGAGACACAACTATGGCTACACCTTC
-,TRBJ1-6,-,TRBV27,CASSLSVPQALYNSPLHF,TGTGCCAGCAGTTTATCTGTTCCACAGGCCCTCTATAATTCACCCCTCCACTTT
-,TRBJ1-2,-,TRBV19,CASSTTGNYGYTF,TGTGCCAGTAGTACAACAGGAAACTATGGCTACACCTTC
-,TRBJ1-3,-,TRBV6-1,CASSENTGAGGNTIYF,TGTGCCAGCAGTGAAAACACGGGGGCAGGAGGAAACACCATATATTTT
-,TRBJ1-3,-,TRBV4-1,CASSQKWEQGGNTIYF,TGCGCCAGCAGCCAAAAATGGGAACAGGGTGGAAACACCATATATTTT
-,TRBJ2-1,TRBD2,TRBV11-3,CASSSNPLGTSGDNEQFF,TGTGCCAGCAGCTCCAACCCCCTCGGGACTAGCGGAGACAATGAGCAGTTCTTC
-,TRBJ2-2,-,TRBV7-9,CASSLYSATHANTGELFF,TGTGCCAGCAGCTTATATTCGGCCACGCACGCGAACACCGGGGAGCTGTTTTTT
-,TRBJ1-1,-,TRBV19,CASAQHQNTEAFF,TGTGCCAGCGCTCAACACCAGAACACTGAAGCTTTCTTT
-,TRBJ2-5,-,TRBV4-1,CASSPGGETQYF,TGCGCCAGCAGCCCTGGTGGCGAGACCCAGTACTTC
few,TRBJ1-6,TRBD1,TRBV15,CATSLGQGNSPLHF,TGTGCCACCAGTCTGGGACAGGGCAATTCACCCCTCCACTTT
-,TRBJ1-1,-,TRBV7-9,CASRATQGGTEAFF,TGTGCCAGCAGGGCAACCCAGGGCGGCACTGAAGCTTTCTTT
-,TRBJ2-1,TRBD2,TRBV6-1,CASSAYLAGGDNEQFF,TGTGCCAGCAGTGCGTACCTAGCGGGGGGGGACAATGAGCAGTTCTTC
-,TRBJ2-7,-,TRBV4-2,CASSQGRDYEQYF,TGTGCCAGCAGCCAAGGACGGGACTACGAGCAGTACTTC
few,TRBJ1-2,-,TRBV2,CAREKEGYTF,TGTGCCAGAGAAAAAGAAGGCTACACCTTC
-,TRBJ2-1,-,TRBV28,CASSFSSSYNEQFF,TGTGCCAGCAGTTTTAGCAGCTCCTACAATGAGCAGTTCTTC
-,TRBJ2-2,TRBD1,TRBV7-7,CASSLGQGGTGELFF,TGTGCTAGCAGCCTCGGACAGGGGGGGACCGGGGAGCTGTTTTTT
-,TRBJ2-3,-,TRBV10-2,CASSEEATDTQYF,TGCGCCAGCAGTGAGGAAGCCACAGATACGCAGTATTTT
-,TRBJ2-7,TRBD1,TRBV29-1,CSVEGPGQGPYEQYF,TGCAGCGTTGAGGGCCCGGGACAGGGTCCCTACGAGCAGTACTTC
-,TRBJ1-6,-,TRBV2,CASSEAGSLNSPLHF,TGTGCCAGCAGTGAAGCAGGGTCCCTCAATTCACCCCTCCACTTT
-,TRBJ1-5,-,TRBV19,CASSIGGSQPQHF,TGTGCCAGTAGTATAGGTGGGAGTCAGCCCCAGCATTTT
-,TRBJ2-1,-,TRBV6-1,CASSDPGNEQFF,TGTGCCAGCAGTGATCCCGGGAATGAGCAGTTCTTC
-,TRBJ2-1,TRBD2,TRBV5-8,CASSAGSASGGNEQFF,TGTGCCAGCAGCGCTGGGTCGGCTAGCGGGGGGAATGAGCAGTTCTTC
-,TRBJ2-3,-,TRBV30,CAWSVTGASTDTQYF,TGTGCCTGGAGTGTAACCGGGGCTAGCACAGATACGCAGTATTTT
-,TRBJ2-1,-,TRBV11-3,CASSLRGDYNEQFF,TGTGCCAGCAGCTTAAGGGGGGATTACAATGAGCAGTTCTTC
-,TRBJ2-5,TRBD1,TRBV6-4,CASSPGQGGETQYF,TGTGCCAGCAGCCCGGGACAGGGAGGCGAGACCCAGTACTTC
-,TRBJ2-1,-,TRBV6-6,CASSPTTNNEQFF,TGTGCCAGCAGCCCCACAACCAACAATGAGCAGTTCTTC
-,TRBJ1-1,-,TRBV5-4,CASSLEGGGTEAFF,TGTGCCAGCAGCTTGGAAGGGGGGGGAACTGAAGCTTTCTTT
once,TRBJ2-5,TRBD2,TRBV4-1,CASSHPPRGGSETQYF,TGCGCCAGCAGCCATCCCCCCCGGGGGGGCTCGGAGACCCAGTACTTC
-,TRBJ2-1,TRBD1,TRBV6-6,CASSSNRGNYNEQFF,TGTGCCAGCAGTTCCAACAGGGGGAACTACAATGAGCAGTTCTTC
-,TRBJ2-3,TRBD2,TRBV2,CASSEIGGGSTDTQYF,TGTGCCAGCAGTGAAATCGGGGGAGGGAGCACAGATACGCAGTATTTT
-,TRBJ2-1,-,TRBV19,CASSPQTRLYNEQFF,TGTGCCAGTAGTCCACAGACTAGACTTTACAATGAGCAGTTCTTC
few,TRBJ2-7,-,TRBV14,CASMGRSSYEQYF,TGTGCCAGCATGGGACGGAGCTCCTACGAGCAGTACTTC
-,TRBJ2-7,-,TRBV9,CASSVGQVSYEQYF,TGTGCCAGCAGCGTAGGACAGGTCTCCTACGAGCAGTACTTC
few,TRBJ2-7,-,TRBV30,CAWSVAYEQYF,TGTGCCTGGAGTGTGGCCTACGAGCAGTACTTC
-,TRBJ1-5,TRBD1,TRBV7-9,CASSRDRESNQPQHF,TGTGCCAGCAGCCGGGACAGGGAAAGCAATCAGCCCCAGCATTTT
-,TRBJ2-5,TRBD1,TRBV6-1,CASSGTGQETQYF,TGTGCCAGCAGCGGGACAGGGCAAGAGACCCAGTACTTC
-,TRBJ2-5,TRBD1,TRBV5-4,CASSSWDRGGSETQYF,TGTGCCAGCAGCTCCTGGGACAGGGGAGGTTCAGAGACCCAGTACTTC
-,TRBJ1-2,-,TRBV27,CAKQNRKNYGYTF,TGTGCCAAGCAAAACAGGAAGAACTATGGCTACACCTTC
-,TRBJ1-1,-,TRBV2,CASSESGGLANTEAFF,TGTGCCAGCAGTGAATCGGGGGGCTTGGCGAACACTGAAGCTTTCTTT
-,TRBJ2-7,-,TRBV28,CASSPGGAYEQYF,TGTGCCAGCAGTCCAGGGGGGGCCTACGAGCAGTACTTC
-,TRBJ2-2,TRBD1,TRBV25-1,CASSVPEDRELAGELFF,TGTGCCAGCAGTGTCCCCGAGGACAGGGAGTTGGCCGGGGAGCTGTTTTTT
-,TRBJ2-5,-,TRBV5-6,CASSLGGTQYF,TGTGCCAGCAGCTTGGGGGGGACCCAGTACTTC
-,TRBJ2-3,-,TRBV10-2,CASGRGSTDTQYF,TGCGCCAGCGGTCGGGGTAGCACAGATACGCAGTATTTT
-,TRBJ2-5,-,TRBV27,CASARLGPQETQYF,TGTGCCAGCGCCAGGCTGGGCCCTCAAGAGACCCAGTACTTC
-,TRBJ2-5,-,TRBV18,CASSPQGGEETQYF,TGTGCCAGCTCACCACAGGGCGGGGAAGAGACCCAGTACTTC
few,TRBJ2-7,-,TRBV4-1,CASSQGARDYEQYF,TGCGCCAGCAGCCAAGGGGCCAGGGACTACGAGCAGTACTTC
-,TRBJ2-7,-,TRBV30,CAWSADNVRDFDLSYEQYF,TGTGCCTGGAGTGCAGATAACGTCAGGGACTTCGATCTATCCTACGAGCAGTACTTC
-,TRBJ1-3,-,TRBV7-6,CASSSHWWGHSGNTIYF,TGTGCCAGCAGTTCCCACTGGTGGGGTCACTCTGGAAACACCATATATTTT
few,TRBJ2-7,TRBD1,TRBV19,CASSIGTGVYEQYF,TGTGCCAGTAGTATCGGGACAGGGGTCTACGAGCAGTACTTC
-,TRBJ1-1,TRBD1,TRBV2,CASSEMDGQGSTEAFF,TGTGCCAGCAGTGAAATGGACGGACAGGGGAGTACTGAAGCTTTCTTT
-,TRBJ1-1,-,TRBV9,CASSPTGGYEAFF,TGTGCCAGCAGCCCCACGGGCGGGTATGAAGCTTTCTTT
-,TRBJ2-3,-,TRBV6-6,CASIITGESTDTQYF,TGTGCCAGCATTATCACGGGGGAGAGCACAGATACGCAGTATTTT
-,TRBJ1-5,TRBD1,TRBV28,CASRPLRDREQPQHF,TGTGCCAGCAGGCCGCTCCGGGACAGGGAGCAGCCCCAGCATTTT
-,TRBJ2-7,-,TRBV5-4,CASSLAGTHEQYF,TGTGCCAGCAGCTTGGCAGGGACCCACGAGCAGTACTTC
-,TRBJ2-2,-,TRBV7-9,CASSFPLANTGELFF,TGTGCCAGCAGCTTCCCGCTAGCCAACACCGGGGAGCTGTTTTTT
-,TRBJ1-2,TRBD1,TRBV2,CASSEDRGHYGYTF,TGTGCCAGCAGTGAAGACAGGGGGCATTATGGCTACACCTTC
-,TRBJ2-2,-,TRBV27,CATSVGTTGELFF,TGTGCCACCTCAGTCGGCACCACCGGGGAGCTGTTTTTT